This section outlines one TCR beta chain sequence together with its context. The data stem from a study of CD8 T cells in ankylosing spondylitis. The V and J ends lost 8 bases and 3 bases respectively, with 16 bases between them. CDR3 size: 15 residues. TCRdb redid the calling of the 5' RACE reads with MiXCR, one entry per CDR3 protein. Altogether about 400,000 distinct CDR3 sequences are present, roughly 22% being singletons, with the ten largest covering roughly 13%. The sequence derives from a male donor with ankylosing spondylitis or in good health (not recorded which). Sequenced input: blood, either unsorted or a sorted T cell fraction (not recorded which). The chain uses TRBV12-3 or TRBV12-4 and TRBJ1-4; D remains unclear. The CDR3 region is CASGQGLAPNEKLFF. CDR3 bases: TGTGCCAGCGGCCAAGGTCTTGCGCCTAATGAAAAACTGTTTTTT.